The 21 T cell receptor beta chains below come from one sample, sequenced in a study of CD8 T cells in ankylosing spondylitis. Study-level findings and limits: Apparently characteristic of ankylosing spondylitis blood was a TCR beta motif (about 8 highly homologous variants).

TCRdb ran MiXCR on the 5' RACE reads and lists one entry per CDR3 protein. The sample yields hundreds of thousands of distinct CDR3 sequences, roughly 15% seen once. What these receptors recognize is not known. The sample consisted of blood, either unsorted or a sorted T cell fraction (not recorded which). These receptors originate from a male donor with ankylosing spondylitis.

The chain joins TRBV18 to TRBJ1-1; perhaps TRBD1 as D (5 bases). CDR1 and CDR2 (germline): KGHSH, LQKENI. Trimming removed 3 bases at V and 1 base at J, with 9 bases between. This CDR3 comprises 14 residues. CDR3 in amino acids: CASSPQTENTEAFF. Written as DNA, the CDR3 is TGTGCCAGCTCACCCCAGACAGAGAACACTGAAGCTTTCTTT.

The rearrangement uses TRBV6-5 and TRBJ2-6, with 9 bases that match TRBD1. Germline CDR1 MNHEY, CDR2 SVGAGI. The CDR3 runs 17 residues. V shed 2 bases and J 5 bases; nucleotides not matched to a gene: 7. DNA of the CDR3: TGTGCCAGCAGTTACGGGGACAGGGTGGCCTGGGCCAACGTCCTGACTTTC. As protein: CASSYGDRVAWANVLTF.

A few counts support this clonotype. The chain uses TRBV12-3 or TRBV12-4 and TRBJ2-7; D is unresolved. The V end lost 6 bases, the J end lost 7 bases, and 10 bases lay between the germline ends. The CDR3 contains 11 residues. In nucleotides, the CDR3 is TGTGCCAGCAGCCCTACAAGGGAGCAGTACTTC. Encoded protein: CASSPTREQYF.

The J gene is TRBJ2-7, the V gene TRBV6-5, with 8 bases fitting TRBD1. Germline lookup yields CDR1 MNHEY and CDR2 SVGAGI. The CDR3 covers 15 residues. J gave up 3 bases and V 4 bases, and 8 bases lay outside the gene matches. As DNA, the CDR3 is TGTGCCAGCAGTTCCCCGGGACAGGCGGGCTACGAGCAGTACTTC. Translated: CASSSPGQAGYEQYF.

This chain's CDR3 is CASSLLKPPGGTGELFF. The CDR3 DNA follows: TGTGCCAGCAGTCTCCTCAAACCCCCGGGAGGAACCGGGGAGCTGTTTTTT. This chain joins TRBV25-1 and TRBJ2-2, with 7 bases lining up with TRBD2. Unmatched junction bases numbered 14, after V lost 5 bases and J lost 5 bases. The CDR3 has 17 amino acids. Germline V lookup: CDR1 MGHDK, CDR2 SYGVNS.

This clonotype was found a few times. This chain connects TRBV18 to TRBJ2-6, with 8 bases matching TRBD1. V lost 3 bases and J lost 2; bases outside the gene matches: 0. Germline V CDR1 and CDR2: KGHSH, LQKENI. The CDR3 has 15 residues. The CDR3 here is CASSPDRAGANVLTF. CDR3 DNA sequence: TGTGCCAGCTCACCGGACAGGGCTGGGGCCAACGTCCTGACTTTC.

This clonotype showed up many times. The chain carries TRBV5-1 and TRBJ2-1; 13 positions match TRBD2. The CDR3 contains 21 residues. The J segment lost 4 bases and the V segment lost 3 bases, leaving 19 bases of the junction unmatched. Looked up from germline, CDR1 is SGHRS and CDR2 is YFSETQ. The CDR3 DNA sequence: TGCGCCAGCAGCTCACCGGACGGGACTAGCGGGGCGAACCATAATTACAATGAGCAGTTCTTC. It specifies CASSSPDGTSGANHNYNEQFF. The variable domain in full, completed from reference TRBV5-1 and TRBJ2-1, reads KAGVTQTPRYLIKTRGQQVTLSCSPISGHRSVSWYQQTPGQGLQFLFEYFSETQRNKGNFPGRFSGRQFSNSRSEMNVSTLELGDSALYLCASSSPDGTSGANHNYNEQFFGPGTRLTVL.

This clonotype was counted between two and nine times. The chain's CDR3 is CSAREKETQYF. The CDR3 region has the DNA TGCAGTGCCAGGGAAAAGGAGACCCAGTACTTC. The chain uses TRBV20-1 and TRBJ2-5, with D maybe TRBD1 (5 bases). Germline V gene data show CDR1 as DFQATT and CDR2 as SNEGSKA (reference sequence). Between the trimmed V and J ends, which lost 6 bases and 5 bases, there was a span of 10 bases. The CDR3 covers 11 residues.

The table lists this clonotype with a few counts. V gene TRBV12-3 or TRBV12-4 combines with J gene TRBJ1-6, with TRBD1 matching 10 bases. J gave up 7 bases and V 5 bases, and 5 bases lay outside the gene matches. The CDR3 runs to 15 residues. Here the CDR3 DNA reads TGTGCCAGCAGTGAGACAGGGGGCAAAAATTCACCCCTCCACTTT. Protein sequence: CASSETGGKNSPLHF.

The chain is built from TRBV9 and TRBJ1-5, with no clear D. From germline, CDR1 is SGDLS and CDR2 YYNGEE. The germline V and J ends were trimmed by 4 bases and 3 bases, with 11 bases remaining between them. The CDR3 runs 14 residues. DNA for the CDR3: TGTGCCAGCAGCCCGCGGGGAGTCAATCAGCCCCAGCATTTT. Translating it yields CASSPRGVNQPQHF.

Ten or more counts support this clonotype. The CDR3 DNA follows: TGCAGCGTTGCGGCAGGAGGTTACACTGAAGCTTTCTTT. It encodes CSVAAGGYTEAFF. The chain has TRBV29-1 and TRBJ1-1; the D is unclear. V lost 4 bases and J 3 bases, leaving 12 bases between the germline ends. Germline assignment: CDR1 SQVTM and CDR2 ANQGSEA. CDR3 length: 13 amino acids.

The sample holds a few counts of this clonotype. This chain connects TRBV12-3 or TRBV12-4 to TRBJ2-1, with 11 positions matching TRBD1. The CDR3 length is 15 residues. V lost 4 bases and J lost 3; bases outside the gene matches: 2. CDR3 sequence (DNA): TGTGCCAGCAGTTCGGACAGGGGGCTCTACAATGAGCAGTTCTTC. This codes for CASSSDRGLYNEQFF.

This clonotype was counted ten times or more. This rearrangement joins TRBV5-1 to TRBJ1-2, with 7 bases that match TRBD1. V dropped 4 bases and J dropped 4; count of bases not matched to a gene: 10. The CDR3 runs to 15 residues. The germline CDR1 and CDR2 sequences are SGHRS and YFSETQ. DNA of the CDR3: TGCGCCAGCAGCCCAGCAGGGACAGAGATCTATGGCTACACCTTC. Translating gives CASSPAGTEIYGYTF.

This clonotype has more than one count but fewer than ten. The chain is built from TRBV7-2 and TRBJ2-1, with 12 bases that match TRBD2. The trim removed 5 bases at V and 9 bases at J, leaving 14 bases unmatched. The germline CDR1 and CDR2 sequences are SGHTA and FQGNSA. This CDR3 is 17 amino acids long. For the CDR3, the DNA is TGTGCCAGCAGCCTCGGGATTTCTGGACTAGCGGGAATTGAGCAGTTCTTC. Translation gives CASSLGISGLAGIEQFF. Variable domain in full (rest from reference TRBV7-2 and TRBJ2-1): GAGVSQSPSNKVTEKGKDVELRCDPISGHTALYWYRQSLGQGLEFLIYFQGNSAPDKSGLPSDRFSAERTGGSVSTLTIQRTQQEDSAVYLCASSLGISGLAGIEQFFGPGTRLTVL.

The chain couples TRBV7-7 to TRBJ1-1; D unresolved. The CDR3 is made up of 13 amino acids. CDR1 is SSHAT and CDR2 is FNYEAQ in the germline V gene (reference sequence). Trimming removed 2 bases at V and 6 bases at J, with 10 bases between. The CDR3 nucleotides read TGTGCCAGCAGCTTAAGAGTTGGCGCTGAAGCTTTCTTT. Translation: CASSLRVGAEAFF.

The sample holds a few counts of this clonotype. The chain employs TRBV18 and TRBJ1-5; D is possibly TRBD1 (6 bases). Germline V lookup: CDR1 KGHSH, CDR2 LQKENI. Trimming pared 4 bases from V and 6 bases from J, leaving 19 bases between. The CDR3 consists of 16 residues. The CDR3 is CASSRIRAGEGQPQHF. CDR3 sequence (DNA): TGTGCCAGCTCACGCATCCGGGCAGGGGAAGGTCAGCCCCAGCATTTT.

This clonotype was recorded many times. The gene calls are TRBV10-3 and TRBJ2-2, with 10 positions matching TRBD2. CDR1 is ENHRY, CDR2 SYGVKD, per germline. The V and J ends lost 10 bases and 7 bases, in that order; junction bases with no gene match: 9. CDR3 length equals 14 residues. CDR3 nucleotide sequence: TGTGCCACTAGGCTAGCGGGAGCGAACGGGGAGCTGTTTTTT. Amino acid sequence: CATRLAGANGELFF.

The chain carries TRBV6-2 or TRBV6-3 and TRBJ2-5; no clear D. CDR3 length: 12 residues. The germline CDR1 and CDR2 sequences are MNHEY and SVGEGT. V was cut by 0 bases and J by 6 bases, with 5 bases left in between. The CDR3 here is CASSYSGQTQYF. DNA of the CDR3: TGTGCCAGCAGTTACTCCGGACAGACCCAGTACTTC.

This clonotype showed up just a few times. The rearrangement joins TRBV5-1 to TRBJ1-4; the D gene is possibly TRBD1 (5 bases). The CDR3 sequence is 16 residues long. Germline V gene sequence: CDR1 SGHRS, CDR2 YFSETQ. V was trimmed by 0 bases and J by 6 bases, leaving 15 bases between them. CDR3 sequence: CASSLAKGLGDEKLFF. The DNA for the CDR3 is TGCGCCAGCAGCTTGGCAAAGGGGCTCGGTGATGAAAAACTGTTTTTT.

The genes are TRBV11-3 and TRBJ2-7; 15 bases map to TRBD2. V gave up 6 bases and J gave up 7 bases; unmatched junction bases: 7. Germline assignment: CDR1 SGHNT and CDR2 YENEEA. CDR3 length equals 15 residues. CDR3 sequence (DNA): TGTGCCAGCAGGAGGACTAGCGGGGGGGCTTATGAGCAGTACTTC. The encoded protein is CASRRTSGGAYEQYF. Filled out from reference TRBV11-3 and TRBJ2-7, the complete variable domain reads EAGVVQSPRYKIIEKKQPVAFWCNPISGHNTLYWYLQNLGQGPELLIRYENEEAVDDSQLPKDRFSAERLKGVDSTLKIQPAELGDSAVYLCASRRTSGGAYEQYFGPGTRLTVT.

This clonotype was seen repeatedly, ten times or more. The chain joins TRBV5-6 to TRBJ1-2, with D possibly TRBD1 on 6 matching bases. V lost 0 bases, J lost 2 bases, and 14 bases lay in between. The germline CDR1 and CDR2 sequences are SGHDT and YYEEEE. This CDR3 is built from 16 residues. CDR3 sequence: CASSLVDRPNNYGYTF. The CDR3 DNA follows: TGTGCCAGCAGCTTGGTTGACAGGCCGAACAACTATGGCTACACCTTC.